This TCR beta chain was sequenced for a study of blood T cell repertoires in COVID-19. Study at large: Sites in the United States, Italy and Spain provided acute and convalescent COVID-19 samples. The analysed material was cDNA or gDNA that came from T cells, B-cell-depleted T cells, or PBMCs.

This clone was found once. Trimming shortened V by 4 bases and J by 5 bases, and 11 bases separated the two germline ends. The CDR3 runs to 13 residues. CDR1 and CDR2 from the germline V gene are MNHEY and SVGAGI. In the authors' methods: Reference gene primers were amplified, and this amplification served to estimate nucleated cell counts. Here immunoSEQ multiplex PCR was the method, and the copy in TCRdb shows in-frame clones only, minus some. From that table come the V and J calls and clone size; the DNA was used to work out D and trimming. The repertoire has around 170,000 clones, under 90% of them found once; the top ten carry roughly 12%. Assignments of participants to cohorts depended upon their own reported clinical history.

This TCR came from a man aged 50 to 59 who had recovered from COVID-19. The J gene is TRBJ1-2, the V gene TRBV6-5, with a weak D call TRBD1 (6 bases). What was sequenced was PBMCs or T cells enriched from blood (not recorded which). The CDR3 region has the DNA TGTGCCAGCAGTTCGACAGGTAGATATGGCTACACCTTC. The encoded protein is CASSSTGRYGYTF.